This entry lists 29 T cell receptor beta chains sequenced from one sample in a study of blood T cell repertoires in COVID-19. Assay used: immunoSEQ multiplex PCR; TCRdb lists only in-frame clones, some missing. The repertoire includes under 450,000 clones, around 88% of them detected once, and around an eighth sits in the top ten. Sample: peripheral blood. The receptors were gathered from a woman in her forties or fifties with COVID-19, enrolled during active disease.

The CDR3 DNA follows: TGTGCCAGTAGTATAGGTAAGAGGGAAGCTTTCTTT. Its protein product is CASSIGKREAFF. V and J are TRBV19 and TRBJ1-1; D uncertain. The germline V and J ends were trimmed by 1 base and 8 bases, with 8 bases remaining between them. CDR1 is LNHDA and CDR2 is SQIVND in the germline V gene (reference sequence). CDR3 size: 12 residues.

As concerns this clone: The sample has other DNA sequences that encode this CDR3 too. The J gene is TRBJ2-7, the V gene TRBV12-3 or TRBV12-4, with D perhaps matching TRBD1 (5 bases). CDR3 length: 12 residues. V lost 6 bases, J lost 3 bases, and 9 bases lay in between. The CDR3 spells CASRRDSYEQYF. As DNA, the CDR3 is TGTGCCAGCAGACGTGACAGCTACGAGCAGTACTTC.

The genes are TRBV7-7 and TRBJ2-2, with 7 bases fitting TRBD2. There are 18 residues in the CDR3. Trimming removed 2 bases from V and 1 base from J; junction bases left unmatched: 10. CDR1 is SSHAT and CDR2 is FNYEAQ in the germline V gene (reference sequence). CDR3 region: CASSLLPRLAENTGELFF. CDR3 nucleotide sequence: TGTGCCAGCAGCTTATTGCCAAGACTAGCCGAGAACACCGGGGAGCTGTTTTTT.

In DNA form, the CDR3 reads TGCAGTGCTCGTGGAGTAGCCTACGAGCAGTACTTC. Translating it yields CSARGVAYEQYF. The chain uses TRBV20-1 and TRBJ2-7, with D unresolved. Deletions cut 5 bases from V and 2 bases from J, with 10 bases between. CDR3 length: 12 amino acids. Per the germline V gene, CDR1 is DFQATT and CDR2 is SNEGSKA (reference sequence).

The chain is built from TRBV5-8 and TRBJ2-1; perhaps TRBD1 as D (5 bases). This CDR3 has 15 residues. V was clipped by 4 bases and J by 1 base, with 12 bases between them. The germline CDR1 and CDR2 sequences are SGHTS and YDEGEE. For the CDR3, the DNA is TGTGCCAGCAGCCCCCGACAGTATTCCTACAATGAGCAGTTCTTC. Amino acids: CASSPRQYSYNEQFF. Complete variable domain (other parts from reference TRBV5-8 and TRBJ2-1): EAGVTQSPTHLIKTRGQQATLRCSPISGHTSVYWYQQALGLGLQFLLWYDEGEERNRGNFPPRFSGRQFPNYSSELNVNALELEDSALYLCASSPRQYSYNEQFFGPGTRLTVL.

The chain recombines TRBV3-1 (or the pseudogene TRBV3-2) with TRBJ1-1, with 7 positions matching TRBD1. The germline CDR1 and CDR2 sequences are LGHDT and YNNKEL (reference sequence). The CDR3 loop spans 14 amino acids. V shed 1 base, J shed 4 bases, and the junction held 3 bases outside the gene matches. As DNA, the CDR3 is TGTGCCAGCAGCCAAGGGCACAGGGGCACTGAAGCTTTCTTT. Translation gives CASSQGHRGTEAFF.

CDR3 nucleotides: TGTGCCAGCAGTTTATTCGGGGAGACTGAAGCTTTCTTT. Amino acid sequence: CASSLFGETEAFF. This chain links TRBV12-3 or TRBV12-4 with TRBJ1-1; D not resolved. This CDR3 contains 13 residues. V lost 2 bases to trimming and J lost 5 bases, with 9 bases between them.

The J gene is TRBJ1-1, the V gene TRBV7-9, with D uncertain. Trimming cost V 1 base and J 5 bases, with 14 bases left between them. This CDR3 is 15 amino acids long. The germline V gene has CDR1 SEHNR and CDR2 FQNEAQ (reference sequence). The CDR3 nucleotides read TGTGCCAGCAGCTTAGTATTGGGCCGGAGGACTGAAGCTTTCTTT. It yields the protein CASSLVLGRRTEAFF.

V gene TRBV6-6 combines with J gene TRBJ2-5; 8 bases match TRBD2. From germline, CDR1 is MNHNY and CDR2 SVGAGI (reference sequence). With 6 bases clipped from V and 3 bases from J, the junction kept 12 bases outside the gene matches. CDR3 length equals 16 residues. The CDR3 spells CASRSEGLVREETQYF. The CDR3 nucleotides read TGTGCCAGCAGATCCGAGGGACTAGTAAGGGAAGAGACCCAGTACTTC.

This clone was seen only once. The chain uses TRBV5-6 and TRBJ1-4, with TRBD1 as a possible D gene (5 bases). The CDR3 sequence is 15 residues long. V dropped 0 bases and J dropped 7 bases, with 13 bases sitting between them. The germline CDR1 and CDR2 sequences are SGHDT and YYEEEE. The CDR3, as DNA: TGTGCCAGCAGCTTGGAACAGTTGCAGGGTGAAAAACTGTTTTTT. Translated, it gives CASSLEQLQGEKLFF.

The V call is TRBV3-1 (or the pseudogene TRBV3-2), the J call TRBJ2-1, with D tentatively TRBD1 (5 bases). V lost 0 bases to trimming and J lost 6 bases, with 12 bases between them. The germline V gene has CDR1 LGHDT and CDR2 YNNKEL (reference sequence). The CDR3 sequence is 15 residues long. Here the CDR3 reads CASSQDSAGLNEQFF. The CDR3 nucleotides read TGTGCCAGCAGCCAAGATTCGGCAGGGCTCAATGAGCAGTTCTTC.

The CDR3, as DNA: TGTGCCAGCAGCTTGGCCCAAAATCAGCCCCAGCATTTT. As protein: CASSLAQNQPQHF. The V call is TRBV5-5, the J call TRBJ1-5; D is unclear. There are 13 residues in the CDR3. The germline V gene encodes CDR1 SGHKS and CDR2 YYEKEE (reference sequence). The germline V and J ends were trimmed by 0 bases and 4 bases, with 5 bases remaining between them.

The genes are TRBV14 and TRBJ2-3, with 7 bases fitting TRBD2. Germline CDR1 and CDR2: SGHDN and FVKESK. The length of the CDR3 is 13 residues. J lost 4 bases, V lost 4 bases, and 2 bases had no gene match. DNA of the CDR3: TGTGCCAGCAGCCGGGGGGGGTCAGATACGCAGTATTTT. It translates to CASSRGGSDTQYF.

The V call is TRBV19, the J call TRBJ2-7; 9 bases align to TRBD1. Trimming at V came to 3 bases and at J to 5 bases, leaving 11 bases not matched to a gene. Germline lookup yields CDR1 LNHDA and CDR2 SQIVND (reference sequence). The CDR3 sequence is 16 residues long. The CDR3 nucleotides are TGTGCCAGTAGTATGGCTGGGACAGGGACGCGGAACGAGCAGTACTTC. Its translation: CASSMAGTGTRNEQYF.

The chain is built from TRBV5-7 and TRBJ2-2; D is perhaps TRBD2 (5 bases). TRBV5-7 is sorted into the ORF group, with uncertain function. Trimming took off 4 bases at V and 4 bases at J, with 11 bases between the two ends. The CDR3 length is 14 residues. CDR3 nucleotides: TGTGCCAGCAGCCTGAGGAGGTCCACCGGGGAGCTGTTTTTT. Residues: CASSLRRSTGELFF.

The chain couples TRBV11-2 to TRBJ1-5; the match to TRBD1 covers 9 bases. The CDR3 spans 14 residues. From germline, CDR1 is SGHAT and CDR2 FQNNGV. The junction had 5 bases not matched to a gene; V was cut back by 5 bases and J by 6 bases. The DNA for the CDR3 is TGTGCCAGCAGCCCAGACAGGGGGAGTCAGCCCCAGCATTTT. This translates into CASSPDRGSQPQHF.

This chain links TRBV6-5 with TRBJ2-3; D is ambiguous. The CDR3 is made up of 13 amino acids. V was pared by 5 bases and J by 2 bases, with 8 bases between. Germline CDR1 reads MNHEY; CDR2 reads SVGAGI. In nucleotides, the CDR3 is TGTGCCAGCAGTAACGGTGTCACAGATACGCAGTATTTT. Protein sequence: CASSNGVTDTQYF.

The chain links TRBV30 to TRBJ1-2; D might be TRBD1 (5 bases). Trimming removed 2 bases at V and 4 bases at J, with 11 bases between. CDR1 is GTSNPN, CDR2 SVGIG, per germline (reference sequence). The CDR3 spans 13 residues. The DNA for the CDR3 is TGTGCCTGGAGTCTTCAGGGACTCTATGGCTACACCTTC. Amino acids: CAWSLQGLYGYTF.

The rearrangement uses TRBV19 and TRBJ1-1, with 8 bases aligning to TRBD1. The CDR3 covers 16 residues. V was clipped by 5 bases and J by 1 base; unmatched bases: 9. CDR1 and CDR2 from the germline V gene are LNHDA and SQIVND (reference sequence). CDR3 DNA: TGTGCCAGTAGTCGATCCGACAGGGGCTGGAACACTGAAGCTTTCTTT. Translated, it gives CASSRSDRGWNTEAFF.

V usage is TRBV10-3 and J usage is TRBJ2-2; 7 bases fit TRBD1. CDR1 is ENHRY and CDR2 is SYGVKD in the germline V gene. V lost 5 bases, J lost 0 bases, and 6 bases stayed unmatched. This CDR3 contains 16 residues. The CDR3 is CAISSDRAANTGELFF. The CDR3 DNA follows: TGTGCCATCAGTTCCGACAGGGCCGCGAACACCGGGGAGCTGTTTTTT.

The DNA of the CDR3 is TGTGCCAGCAGACCTTGGGGAGGGGTAATGGAGTATGGCTACACCTTC. Translating gives CASRPWGGVMEYGYTF. The chain is built from TRBV28 and TRBJ1-2; D perhaps matches TRBD1 (5 bases). This CDR3 contains 16 residues. Per germline, CDR1 MDHEN and CDR2 SYDVKM. The V end lost 6 bases, the J end lost 5 bases, and 22 bases lay between the germline ends.

This clone appeared a few times. This sequence joins TRBV2 and TRBJ1-3; weak D call: TRBD1 (5 bases). The CDR3 is made up of 14 amino acids. V was shortened by 5 bases and J by 3 bases, with 11 bases between the two germline ends. Germline CDR1 and CDR2: SNHLY and FYNNEI. The DNA for the CDR3 is TGTGCCAGCAGTCTACCGACAGATGGAAACACCATATATTTT. Translated, it gives CASSLPTDGNTIYF.

The chain carries TRBV6-1 and TRBJ1-4, with no clear D. V shed 2 bases and J shed 3 bases, with 4 bases lying between them. Germline CDR1 and CDR2: MNHNS and SASEGT. This CDR3 has 13 residues. The CDR3 region is CASSETANEKLFF. CDR3 DNA: TGTGCCAGCAGTGAAACAGCTAATGAAAAACTGTTTTTT.

This chain uses TRBV3-1 (or the pseudogene TRBV3-2) with TRBJ1-4; D unclear. V lost 4 bases and J lost 7, with 10 bases in between. CDR3 size: 13 residues. Germline V gives CDR1 LGHDT, CDR2 YNNKEL (reference sequence). The CDR3 protein is CASSLGWAEKLFF. The CDR3, as DNA: TGTGCCAGCAGCCTTGGTTGGGCTGAAAAACTGTTTTTT.

V gene TRBV19 combines with J gene TRBJ1-1; D may be TRBD1 (6 bases). V dropped 7 bases and J dropped 1 base, with 13 bases sitting between them. This CDR3 contains 14 residues. Germline V lookup: CDR1 LNHDA, CDR2 SQIVND (reference sequence). CDR3 sequence reads: CASIARDKNTEAFF. Here the CDR3 DNA reads TGTGCCAGTATAGCAAGGGACAAGAACACTGAAGCTTTCTTT.

This sequence joins TRBV21-1 and TRBJ1-5. TRBV21-1 is a listed pseudogene. The length of the CDR3 is 14 residues. The chain's CDR3 is CASSKAGRLGPQHF. For the CDR3, the DNA is TGTGCCAGCAGCAAAGCTGGCCGGCTAGGGCCCCAGCATTTT.

The chain recombines TRBV7-2 with TRBJ2-1, with TRBD2 matching 8 bases. Germline-derived CDR1 and CDR2 are SGHTA and FQGNSA. The CDR3 sequence is 14 residues long. V shed 5 bases and J 9 bases; nucleotides not matched to a gene: 9. The CDR3 here is CASSPGATSAEQFF. In DNA, the CDR3 is TGTGCCAGCAGCCCGGGAGCGACTAGCGCTGAGCAGTTCTTC. Using reference TRBV7-2 and TRBJ2-1 for the parts outside the CDR3, the full variable domain is GAGVSQSPSNKVTEKGKDVELRCDPISGHTALYWYRQSLGQGLEFLIYFQGNSAPDKSGLPSDRFSAERTGGSVSTLTIQRTQQEDSAVYLCASSPGATSAEQFFGPGTRLTVL.

The chain couples TRBV3-1 (or the pseudogene TRBV3-2) to TRBJ2-1; D gene uncertain. The length of the CDR3 is 13 residues. Germline CDR1 reads LGHDT; CDR2 reads YNNKEL (reference sequence). V lost 2 bases and J 9 bases, leaving 11 bases between the germline ends. This chain's CDR3 is CASSQRWRGEQFF. The CDR3 coding sequence is TGTGCCAGCAGCCAACGATGGCGCGGTGAGCAGTTCTTC.

The V gene is TRBV19, the J gene TRBJ1-1, with a weak D call TRBD1 (5 bases). The germline V gene has CDR1 LNHDA and CDR2 SQIVND (reference sequence). CDR3 size: 15 residues. Trimming stripped 11 bases from V and 0 bases from J, with 19 bases between. The CDR3 spells CASSGFRAMNTEAFF. CDR3 coding DNA: TGTGCCTCCAGTGGGTTCAGGGCTATGAACACTGAAGCTTTCTTT.